These T cell receptor beta chains were read from a single sample in a study of PD-L1 blockade in urothelial cancer. Sequencing was performed with immunoSEQ multiplex PCR; in TCRdb, only in-frame clones are kept and a portion is missing. The data show about 33,000 clones, with 75% to 90% seen just once and approximately 14% held by the top ten. The sample was PBMCs, taken around atezolizumab (anti-PD-L1) treatment. The receptors were gathered from a man in his sixties with urothelial cancer. Both conserved end residues are part of each CDR3. Each record gives: V gene, D gene, clone size, J gene, CDR3 protein, CDR3 DNA. The D gene is left open where the match is weak. The size of a clone is reported for some rows only, either as once, few or many, or as a class for expanded clones.

TRBV19,TRBD2,NA,TRBJ2-1,CASSRSGRGAYNEQFF,TGTGCCAGTAGTAGGAGCGGGAGGGGAGCCTACAATGAGCAGTTCTTC
TRBV10-3,NA,NA,TRBJ2-5,CAISPDSQQTQYF,TGTGCCATCAGCCCCGACTCCCAGCAGACCCAGTACTTC
TRBV4-1,NA,NA,TRBJ1-5,CASSQGFNQPQHF,TGCGCCAGCAGCCAGGGCTTCAATCAGCCCCAGCATTTT
TRBV7-8,TRBD2,NA,TRBJ2-5,CASSLANSGILRETQYF,TGTGCCAGCAGCTTAGCGAATAGCGGGATCTTGCGAGAGACCCAGTACTTC
TRBV7-8,NA,NA,TRBJ2-3,CASSLASQGITDTQYF,TGTGCCAGCAGCTTAGCAAGCCAGGGGATCACAGATACGCAGTATTTT
TRBV19,TRBD1,few,TRBJ1-5,CASSYRGRIQPQHF,TGTGCCAGTAGCTACAGGGGGCGGATTCAGCCCCAGCATTTT
TRBV28,TRBD2,NA,TRBJ2-1,CASRGSGRNWEQFF,TGTGCCAGCAGGGGGAGCGGGAGAAATTGGGAGCAGTTCTTC
TRBV14,NA,NA,TRBJ2-6,CASSRVRGANVLTF,TGTGCCAGCAGCCGAGTTAGAGGGGCCAACGTCCTGACTTTC
TRBV7-2,NA,NA,TRBJ2-5,CASSPSAGETQYF,TGTGCCAGCAGCCCTTCGGCGGGAGAGACCCAGTACTTC
TRBV7-8,TRBD1,NA,TRBJ2-5,CASSPGNRGKSSQETQYF,TGTGCCAGCAGCCCGGGAAACAGGGGCAAGAGTAGCCAAGAGACCCAGTACTTC
TRBV7-9,NA,NA,TRBJ2-3,CASSWGGDTSTDTQYF,TGTGCCAGCAGCTGGGGAGGGGACACTAGCACAGATACGCAGTATTTT
TRBV7-2,TRBD1,once,TRBJ1-2,CASSLGQGARGYTF,TGTGCCAGCAGCTTAGGGCAGGGGGCGCGAGGCTACACCTTC
TRBV6-5,TRBD2,NA,TRBJ2-7,CASGGLAGIEQYF,TGTGCCAGCGGGGGACTAGCGGGAATCGAGCAGTACTTC
TRBV9,TRBD2,NA,TRBJ2-1,CASSVGGTPHNEQFF,TGTGCCAGCAGCGTCGGGGGGACCCCCCACAATGAGCAGTTCTTC
TRBV19,TRBD1,NA,TRBJ2-1,CASSIILSGQGAPHEQFF,TGTGCCAGTAGTATCATATTGTCTGGACAGGGGGCCCCACATGAGCAGTTCTTC
TRBV13,TRBD1,once,TRBJ1-3,CASSLRQGNLVWRNTIYF,TGTGCCAGCAGCTTAAGACAGGGTAATCTTGTTTGGAGAAACACCATATATTTT
TRBV27,TRBD1,NA,TRBJ1-5,CASRTGDNQPQHF,TGTGCCAGCAGAACAGGGGATAATCAGCCCCAGCATTTT
TRBV7-8,TRBD2,NA,TRBJ2-5,CASSLGGSASGSWETQYF,TGTGCCAGCAGCTTAGGAGGCTCGGCTAGCGGGAGCTGGGAGACCCAGTACTTC
TRBV30,TRBD1,NA,TRBJ1-2,CAWGIDRGINGYTF,TGTGCCTGGGGAATAGACAGGGGGATTAATGGCTACACCTTC
TRBV18,NA,once,TRBJ2-1,CASSLDEAGAAYNEQFF,TGTGCCAGCTCACTAGATGAGGCAGGGGCAGCTTACAATGAGCAGTTCTTC
TRBV11-2,TRBD2,NA,TRBJ2-5,CASNLRTSGRGETQYF,TGTGCCAGCAACTTACGGACTAGCGGGAGAGGTGAGACCCAGTACTTC
TRBV5-1,TRBD1,NA,TRBJ2-5,CASSSPSTGSETQYF,TGCGCCAGCAGCTCCCCCTCGACAGGGTCGGAGACCCAGTACTTC
TRBV20-1,NA,NA,TRBJ1-2,CSAPSRRAYTF,TGCAGTGCTCCCTCCCGCAGGGCGTACACCTTC
TRBV4-3,NA,once,TRBJ1-4,CASSQDAGGKLFF,TGCGCCAGCAGCCAAGATGCGGGGGGAAAACTGTTTTTT
TRBV11-2,NA,NA,TRBJ2-1,CASSRAAASYNEQFF,TGTGCCAGCAGCCGAGCGGCCGCCTCCTACAATGAGCAGTTCTTC
TRBV7-9,TRBD1,NA,TRBJ1-6,CASSLGGQGNSPLHF,TGTGCCAGCAGCTTAGGGGGACAGGGAAATTCACCCCTCCACTTT
TRBV7-3,TRBD1,NA,TRBJ2-7,CASSSETGGAYEQYF,TGTGCCAGCAGCTCTGAGACAGGGGGGGCCTACGAGCAGTACTTC
TRBV5-1,TRBD1,NA,TRBJ2-7,CASSLQGAPLGEQYF,TGCGCCAGCAGCTTACAGGGGGCTCCTCTCGGCGAGCAGTACTTC
TRBV2,NA,NA,TRBJ1-5,CASSNRELGNQPQHF,TGTGCCAGCAGTAACAGGGAATTGGGCAATCAGCCCCAGCATTTT
TRBV6-1,TRBD1,NA,TRBJ2-4,CASKQGKNIQYF,TGTGCCAGCAAACAGGGGAAAAACATTCAGTACTTC
TRBV9,TRBD2,few,TRBJ2-3,CASSPGTTTDTQYF,TGTGCCAGCAGCCCGGGGACTACCACAGATACGCAGTATTTT
TRBV5-1,TRBD1,NA,TRBJ1-1,CASSPNTGVNTEAFF,TGCGCCAGCAGCCCGAATACAGGGGTGAACACTGAAGCTTTCTTT
TRBV28,TRBD2,NA,TRBJ2-2,CASYSGRFTTGELFF,TGTGCCAGCTATAGCGGGAGGTTTACGACCGGGGAGCTGTTTTTT
TRBV9,NA,NA,TRBJ2-2,CASSAGTLGELFF,TGTGCCAGCAGCGCGGGGACTCTTGGGGAGCTGTTTTTT
TRBV13,NA,few,TRBJ2-7,CASSLGLVRTYEQYF,TGTGCCAGCAGCTTAGGCCTCGTCAGAACCTACGAGCAGTACTTC
TRBV5-4,TRBD1,NA,TRBJ1-1,CASSLAAGGNTEAFF,TGTGCCAGCAGCTTGGCTGCAGGGGGCAACACTGAAGCTTTCTTT
TRBV19,NA,NA,TRBJ1-1,CASTSDRGIEAFF,TGTGCCAGTACATCCGACCGGGGGATTGAAGCTTTCTTT
TRBV27,TRBD1,NA,TRBJ1-1,CASREQGGTEAFF,TGTGCCAGCAGAGAACAGGGGGGAACTGAAGCTTTCTTT
TRBV2,TRBD2,NA,TRBJ2-7,CASHPGLAGAHEQYF,TGTGCCAGCCACCCCGGACTAGCGGGAGCGCACGAGCAGTACTTC
TRBV29-1,TRBD1,once,TRBJ1-1,CSVGRGQPNTEAFF,TGCAGCGTTGGGAGGGGACAGCCAAACACTGAAGCTTTCTTT
TRBV11-3,NA,NA,TRBJ2-5,CASSSGTRTEETQYF,TGTGCCAGCAGCTCCGGGACACGGACCGAAGAGACCCAGTACTTC
TRBV27,TRBD1,once,TRBJ2-7,CASSLSKSTGQRSYEQYF,TGTGCCAGCAGTTTATCGAAAAGTACGGGACAGAGATCCTACGAGCAGTACTTC